The 9 T cell receptor beta chains below all came from one sample that was sequenced in a study of read filtering for tumor transcriptome and immune sequencing. The library was built from roughly 400 ng RNA with molecular barcoded adaptors for alpha/delta and beta/gamma chains. TCRdb re-derived calls from the reads in MiXCR, one entry per CDR3 protein. The sample lists about 60,000 distinct CDR3 sequences, over 11% seen once, with 40% to 55% in the top ten. The sequenced material came from a population of CD138-negative cells sorted from bone marrow. These TCRs come from a donor at least 40 years old with multiple myeloma.

This clonotype appeared many times. V gene TRBV20-1 combines with J gene TRBJ1-6; 11 bases map to TRBD1. The V and J ends lost 4 bases and 7 bases, in that order; junction bases with no gene match: 6. This CDR3 region has 15 residues. Germline V gene data show CDR1 as DFQATT and CDR2 as SNEGSKA (reference sequence). The CDR3 here is CSAIGGTGGNSPLHF. The CDR3 bases are TGCAGTGCTATCGGTGGGACAGGGGGAAATTCACCCCTCCACTTT.

Remarks on this clonotype: A clone one base away is much larger, so this may be a read error. The rearrangement joins TRBV5-5 to TRBJ2-7; D might be TRBD1 (6 bases). V was shortened by 4 bases and J by 6 bases, with 17 bases between the two germline ends. This CDR3 has 14 amino acids. Germline V CDR1 and CDR2: SGHKS, YYEKEE (reference sequence). In DNA, the CDR3 is TGTGCCAGCAGCATCAGAGGGGGATTACGCGAGCAGTACTTC. The encoded protein is CASSIRGGLREQYF.

This clonotype was seen at least ten times. CDR3 coding DNA: TGCAGTGCTAGAGATCTTGACGGATCTAATGAGCAGTTCTTC. Translation: CSARDLDGSNEQFF. This rearrangement joins TRBV20-1 to TRBJ2-1; D gene uncertain. The CDR3 runs to 14 residues. The V end lost 0 bases, the J end lost 7 bases, and 13 bases lay between the germline ends. Germline CDR1 reads DFQATT; CDR2 reads SNEGSKA (reference sequence).

The gene calls are TRBV29-1 and TRBJ1-3; perhaps TRBD1 as D (6 bases). Germline loops: CDR1 SQVTM, CDR2 ANQGSEA. The ends were cut back, 5 bases at V and 12 bases at J, with 17 bases in the middle. The CDR3 loop spans 12 amino acids. CDR3 in amino acids: CSVSGSRDIIYF. The CDR3 DNA follows: TGCAGCGTTTCAGGGAGTCGGGACATCATATATTTT.

This clonotype was counted ten times or more. V is TRBV29-1 and J is TRBJ2-7; D tentatively reads TRBD1 or TRBD2 (5 bases each). Germline CDR1 is SQVTM and CDR2 is ANQGSEA. Trimming took 5 bases from V and 6 from J, leaving 14 bases between them. The CDR3 has 12 residues. The CDR3 region is CSVPAWGSEQYF. The CDR3 DNA reads as TGCAGCGTTCCTGCTTGGGGGAGCGAGCAGTACTTC.

This clonotype was seen a few times. The V and J genes are TRBV29-1 and TRBJ2-7, with D possibly being TRBD2 (6 bases). The CDR3 sequence is 12 residues long. Germline V CDR1 and CDR2: SQVTM, ANQGSEA. Trimming removed 5 bases at V and 1 base at J, with 9 bases between. CDR3 in DNA: TGCAGCGTTCGGGAGACGTCCTACGAGCAGTACTTC. Its protein is CSVRETSYEQYF.

In this sample, this clonotype turned up many times. V gene TRBV3-1 combines with J gene TRBJ1-1; 7 nucleotides agree with TRBD1. V trimming: 1 base; J trimming: 4 bases; junction bases outside the gene matches: 9. Per the germline V gene, CDR1 is LGHDT and CDR2 is YNNKEL (reference sequence). The CDR3 has 16 residues. The CDR3 nucleotides are TGTGCCAGCAGCCAAGGGTCCGCCAGGGGGGCCACTGAAGCTTTCTTT. This codes for CASSQGSARGATEAFF.

This clonotype showed up many times. The chain combines TRBV14 with TRBJ2-7; D unresolved. From germline, CDR1 is SGHDN and CDR2 FVKESK. This CDR3 comprises 12 residues. V was cut by 5 bases and J by 3 bases, with 8 bases left in between. The CDR3 nucleotides read TGTGCCAGCAGCGTGGCTAGCTACGAGCAGTACTTC. Translating gives CASSVASYEQYF.

The table lists this clonotype with many counts. The CDR3 region has the DNA TGTGCCAGCAGCTTGGGGAGCTACGGGACTAGCGGGGGACGTGCAGATACGCAGTATTTT. This sequence encodes CASSLGSYGTSGGRADTQYF. The chain joins TRBV5-5 to TRBJ2-3; 14 bases are a match to TRBD2. Germline V lookup: CDR1 SGHKS, CDR2 YYEKEE (reference sequence). The CDR3 runs 20 residues. J lost 4 bases, V lost 0 bases, and 13 bases had no gene match.